This T cell receptor (beta chain) was retrieved from a study of T cell repertoires in cytomegalovirus infection (dated by TCRdb to 2018 to 2020). Context from the whole study: Alongside well-studied HLA-B-restricted epitopes, the peptide stimulations were aimed at recently identified HLA-C-restricted CMV epitopes, whose presentation resists viral immunomodulation. Because public TCR beta signatures pointed to carriage of CMV infection together with the matching HLA type, the HLA type of each donor mattered for the analysis. Results the study describes overall, beyond this receptor: In both this cohort and an independent cohort of 352 donors, the cumulative frequency of public TCR beta family members distinguished carriers of CMV infection plus the relevant HLA type. The ex vivo response was dominated by HLA-C-restricted CMV-specific TCR beta clonotypes, which also provided the single most frequent clonotype in two of eight donors.

This clonotype was counted only a few times. Its antigen is still unknown. The input lacks base qualities; no much larger clone sits a single base away. The treatment or condition label for this specimen denotes: in vitro stimulation with specific CMV peptide epitopes to enrich CMV-specific T cells. V and J are truncated by 2 bases and 3 bases respectively, leaving an intervening sequence of 10 bases. The CDR3 sequence holds 15 residues, the cysteine and phenylalanine included. Only CDR3 DNA remains: 45 bases, in frame from the first base. Reading the germline V gene gives CDR1 MNHEY and CDR2 SVGAGI. The data were produced on an Illumina HiSeq 1500. TCRdb redid the processing of the public reads, applying fastp at Q25 and MiXCR, and retained in-frame beta chains. Identical CDR3 proteins give one entry, which carries the most common genes and DNA. The sample data list around 900,000 distinct CDR3 sequences, and roughly 30% of these were observed just once. The ten largest clonotypes hold around an eighth of the sample.

This material consisted of cultured CD8+ T cells from PBMCs, taken from culture after CMV antigen stimulation. This clonotype was obtained from a human donor in good health (CMV status not recorded). Some clones in this sample may be carry-over from other donors' samples. Recombination connected TRBV6-5 to TRBJ2-2; the D gene cannot be resolved reliably. The CDR3 in this case is CASSYTSSDTGELFF. The DNA reads as follows: TGTGCCAGCAGTTACACCAGCAGCGACACCGGGGAGCTGTTTTTT.